This T cell receptor (beta chain) was found in a study of blood T cells in healthy people across ages. The ends were cut back, 2 bases at V and 11 bases at J, with 15 bases in the middle. The CDR3 has 13 residues. Germline-derived CDR1 and CDR2 are SGHTA and FQGNSA. A J-beta primer mix and a sample-barcoded 5' primer were used in a second PCR of about 6 to 12 cycles. TCRdb analysed the 5' RACE reads with MiXCR anew, one entry per CDR3 protein. Here the sample spans over 950,000 distinct CDR3 sequences, roughly half being singletons. In its sample, this clonotype was seen a few times. The V call is TRBV7-2, the J call TRBJ2-5, with a possible D match to TRBD2 (5 bases). The TCR comes from a woman in her sixties or seventies in good health. Sequences were obtained from blood. CDR3 protein: CASSLTGIGVQYF. The DNA of the CDR3 is TGTGCCAGCAGCTTAACGGGGATCGGAGTGCAGTACTTC.